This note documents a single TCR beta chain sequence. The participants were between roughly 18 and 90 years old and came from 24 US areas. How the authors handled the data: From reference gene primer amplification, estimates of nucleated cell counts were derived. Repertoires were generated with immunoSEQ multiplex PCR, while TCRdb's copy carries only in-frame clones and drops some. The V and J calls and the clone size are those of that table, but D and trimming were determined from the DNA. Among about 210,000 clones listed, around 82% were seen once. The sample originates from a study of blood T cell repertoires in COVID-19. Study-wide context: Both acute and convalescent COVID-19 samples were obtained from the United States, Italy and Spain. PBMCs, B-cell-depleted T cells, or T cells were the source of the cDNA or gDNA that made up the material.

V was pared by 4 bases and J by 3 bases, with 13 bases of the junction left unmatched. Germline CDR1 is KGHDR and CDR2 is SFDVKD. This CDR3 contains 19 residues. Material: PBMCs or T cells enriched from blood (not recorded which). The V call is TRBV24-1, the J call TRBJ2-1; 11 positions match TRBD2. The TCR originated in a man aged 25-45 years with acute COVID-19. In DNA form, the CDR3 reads TGTGCCACCAGTGACGCTAGACCAAATAGCGGGGGGGGCTACAATGAGCAGTTCTTC. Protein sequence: CATSDARPNSGGGYNEQFF.